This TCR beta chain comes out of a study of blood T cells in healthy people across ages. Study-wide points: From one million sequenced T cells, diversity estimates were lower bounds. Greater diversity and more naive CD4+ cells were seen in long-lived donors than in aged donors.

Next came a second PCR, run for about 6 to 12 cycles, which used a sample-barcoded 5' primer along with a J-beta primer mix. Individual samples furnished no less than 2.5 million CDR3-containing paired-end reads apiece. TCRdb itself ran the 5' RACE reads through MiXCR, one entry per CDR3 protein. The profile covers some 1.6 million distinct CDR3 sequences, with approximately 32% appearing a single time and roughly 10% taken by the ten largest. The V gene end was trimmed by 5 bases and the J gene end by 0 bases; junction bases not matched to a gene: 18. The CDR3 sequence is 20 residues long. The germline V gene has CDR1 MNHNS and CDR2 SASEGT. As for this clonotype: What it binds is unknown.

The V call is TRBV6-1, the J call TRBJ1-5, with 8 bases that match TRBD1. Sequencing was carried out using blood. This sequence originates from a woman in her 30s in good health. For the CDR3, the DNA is TGTGCCAGCAGTACCCCGCAGAGACAGGGGAGATTGGATAGCAATCAGCCCCAGCATTTT. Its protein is CASSTPQRQGRLDSNQPQHF.